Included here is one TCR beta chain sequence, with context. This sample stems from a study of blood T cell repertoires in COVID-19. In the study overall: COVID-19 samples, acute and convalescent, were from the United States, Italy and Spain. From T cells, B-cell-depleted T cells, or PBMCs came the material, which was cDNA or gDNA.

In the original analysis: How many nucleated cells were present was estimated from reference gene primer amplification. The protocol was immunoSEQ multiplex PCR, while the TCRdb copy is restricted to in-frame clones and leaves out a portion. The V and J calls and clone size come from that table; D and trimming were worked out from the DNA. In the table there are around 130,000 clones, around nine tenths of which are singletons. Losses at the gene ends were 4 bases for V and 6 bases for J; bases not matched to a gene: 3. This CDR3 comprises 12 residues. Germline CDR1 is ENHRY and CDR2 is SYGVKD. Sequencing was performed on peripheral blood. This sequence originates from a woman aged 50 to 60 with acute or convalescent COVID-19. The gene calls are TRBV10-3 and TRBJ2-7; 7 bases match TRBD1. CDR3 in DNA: TGTGCCATCAGTGGACAGGGCTTCGAGCAGTACTTC. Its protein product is CAISGQGFEQYF.